The subject of this entry is one TCR beta chain. The germline gives CDR1 SGHRS, CDR2 YFSETQ. This CDR3 region has 14 residues. V was pared by 0 bases and J by 3 bases, with 2 bases of the junction left unmatched. This sample was included in a study of blood T cell repertoires in COVID-19. Assay used: immunoSEQ multiplex PCR; TCRdb lists only in-frame clones, some missing. The profile covers around 380,000 clones, with 81% appearing a single time and approximately 1% taken by the ten largest. The chain uses TRBV5-1 and TRBJ1-1; 7 bases are a match to TRBD1. Source material: peripheral blood. The receptor's source is a human donor with acute or convalescent COVID-19. The donor label of this sample is uncertain. The CDR3 spells CASSLGTGHTEAFF. CDR3 sequence (DNA): TGCGCCAGCAGCTTGGGGACAGGCCACACTGAAGCTTTCTTT.